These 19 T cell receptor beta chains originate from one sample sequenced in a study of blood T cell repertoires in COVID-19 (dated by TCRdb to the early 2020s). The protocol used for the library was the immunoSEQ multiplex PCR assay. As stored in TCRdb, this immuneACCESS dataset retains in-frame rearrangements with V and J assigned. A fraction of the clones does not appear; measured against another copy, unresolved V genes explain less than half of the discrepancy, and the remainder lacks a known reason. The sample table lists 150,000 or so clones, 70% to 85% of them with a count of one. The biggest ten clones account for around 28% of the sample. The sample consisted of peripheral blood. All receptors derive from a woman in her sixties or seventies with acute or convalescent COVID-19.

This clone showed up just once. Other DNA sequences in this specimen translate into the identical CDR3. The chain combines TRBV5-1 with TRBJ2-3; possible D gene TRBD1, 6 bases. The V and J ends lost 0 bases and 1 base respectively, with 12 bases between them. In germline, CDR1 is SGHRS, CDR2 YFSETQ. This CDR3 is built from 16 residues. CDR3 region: CASSLGQVGGTDTQYF. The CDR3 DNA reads TGCGCCAGCAGCTTGGGACAGGTGGGGGGCACAGATACGCAGTATTTT.

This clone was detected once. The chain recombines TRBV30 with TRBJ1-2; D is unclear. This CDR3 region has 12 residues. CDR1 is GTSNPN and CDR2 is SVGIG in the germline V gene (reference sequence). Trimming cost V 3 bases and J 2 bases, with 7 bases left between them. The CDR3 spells CAWSRLNYGYTF. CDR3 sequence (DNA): TGTGCCTGGAGCAGACTAAACTATGGCTACACCTTC.

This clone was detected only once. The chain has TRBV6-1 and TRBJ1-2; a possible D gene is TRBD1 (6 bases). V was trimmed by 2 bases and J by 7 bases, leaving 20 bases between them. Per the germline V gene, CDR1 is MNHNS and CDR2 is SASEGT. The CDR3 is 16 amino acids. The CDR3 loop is CASSEYRQATLGGYTF. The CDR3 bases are TGTGCCAGCAGTGAATACAGACAGGCCACCTTAGGTGGCTACACCTTC.

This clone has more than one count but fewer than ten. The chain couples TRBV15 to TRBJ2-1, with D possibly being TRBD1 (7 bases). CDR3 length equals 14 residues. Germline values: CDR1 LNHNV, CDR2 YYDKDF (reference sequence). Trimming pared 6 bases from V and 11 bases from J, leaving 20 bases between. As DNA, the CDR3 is TGTGCCACCAGTAAGGAGGGGGCAAGGATCCAGCAGTTCTTC. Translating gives CATSKEGARIQQFF.

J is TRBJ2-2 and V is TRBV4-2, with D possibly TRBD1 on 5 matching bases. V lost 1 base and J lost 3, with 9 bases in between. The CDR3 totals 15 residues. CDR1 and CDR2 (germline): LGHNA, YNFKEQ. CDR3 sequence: CASSQGTRDTGELFF. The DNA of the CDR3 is TGTGCCAGCAGCCAAGGGACACGGGACACCGGGGAGCTGTTTTTT.

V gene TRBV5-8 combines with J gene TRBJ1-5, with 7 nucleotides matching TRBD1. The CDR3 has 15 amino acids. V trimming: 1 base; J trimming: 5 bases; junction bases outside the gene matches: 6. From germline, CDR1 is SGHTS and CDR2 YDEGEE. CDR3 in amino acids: CASSLTTGSDQPQHF. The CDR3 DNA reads TGTGCCAGCAGCTTGACGACAGGGTCGGATCAGCCCCAGCATTTT.

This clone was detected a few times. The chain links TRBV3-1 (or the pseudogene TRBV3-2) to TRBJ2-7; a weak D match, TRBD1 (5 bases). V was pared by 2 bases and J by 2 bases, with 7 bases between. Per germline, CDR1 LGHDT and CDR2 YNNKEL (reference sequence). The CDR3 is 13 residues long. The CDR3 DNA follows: TGTGCCAGCAGCCAACAGGGTACCTACGAGCAGTACTTC. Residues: CASSQQGTYEQYF.

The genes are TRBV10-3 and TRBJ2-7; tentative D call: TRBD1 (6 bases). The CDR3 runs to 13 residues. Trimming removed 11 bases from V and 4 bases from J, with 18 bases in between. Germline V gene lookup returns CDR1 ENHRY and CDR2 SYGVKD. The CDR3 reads CASALGAGYEQYF. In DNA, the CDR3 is TGTGCCTCCGCATTGGGGGCAGGGTACGAGCAGTACTTC.

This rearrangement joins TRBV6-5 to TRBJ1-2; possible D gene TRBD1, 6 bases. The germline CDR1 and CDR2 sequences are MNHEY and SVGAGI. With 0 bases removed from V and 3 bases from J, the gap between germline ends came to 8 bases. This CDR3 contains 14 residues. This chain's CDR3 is CASSYSGAYYGYTF. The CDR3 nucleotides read TGTGCCAGCAGTTACTCGGGGGCCTACTATGGCTACACCTTC.

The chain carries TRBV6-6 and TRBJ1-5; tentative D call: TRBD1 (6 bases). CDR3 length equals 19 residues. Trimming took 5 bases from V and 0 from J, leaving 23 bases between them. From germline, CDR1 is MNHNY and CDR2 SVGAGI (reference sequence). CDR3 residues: CASSPMGARGTGSNQPQHF. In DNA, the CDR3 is TGTGCCAGCAGTCCTATGGGCGCCAGGGGAACCGGTAGCAATCAGCCCCAGCATTTT.

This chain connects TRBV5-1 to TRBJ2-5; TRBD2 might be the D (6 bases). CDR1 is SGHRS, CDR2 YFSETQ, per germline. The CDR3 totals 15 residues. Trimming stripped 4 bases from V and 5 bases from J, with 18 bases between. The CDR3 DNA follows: TGCGCCAGCAGCCTCGGACTATCTCAAAGGGAGACCCAGTACTTC. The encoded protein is CASSLGLSQRETQYF. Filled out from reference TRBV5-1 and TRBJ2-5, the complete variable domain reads KAGVTQTPRYLIKTRGQQVTLSCSPISGHRSVSWYQQTPGQGLQFLFEYFSETQRNKGNFPGRFSGRQFSNSRSEMNVSTLELGDSALYLCASSLGLSQRETQYFGPGTRLLVL.

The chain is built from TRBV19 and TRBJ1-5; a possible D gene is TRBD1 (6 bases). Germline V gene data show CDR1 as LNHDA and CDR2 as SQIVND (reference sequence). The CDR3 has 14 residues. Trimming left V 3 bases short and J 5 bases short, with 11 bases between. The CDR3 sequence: CASSIQGGYQPQHF. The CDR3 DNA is TGTGCCAGTAGTATTCAAGGGGGATATCAGCCCCAGCATTTT.

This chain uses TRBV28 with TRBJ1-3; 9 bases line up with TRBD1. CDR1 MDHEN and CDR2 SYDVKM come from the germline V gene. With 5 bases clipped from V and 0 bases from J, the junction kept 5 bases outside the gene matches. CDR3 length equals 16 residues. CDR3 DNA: TGTGCCAGCAGTGCGACAGGGGGACGCTCTGGAAACACCATATATTTT. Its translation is CASSATGGRSGNTIYF.

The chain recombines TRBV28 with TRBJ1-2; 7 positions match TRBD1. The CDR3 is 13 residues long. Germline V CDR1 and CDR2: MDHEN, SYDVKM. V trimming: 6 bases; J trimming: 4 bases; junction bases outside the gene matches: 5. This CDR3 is CASRARTGYGYTF. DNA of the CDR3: TGTGCCAGCAGGGCCCGGACAGGCTATGGCTACACCTTC.

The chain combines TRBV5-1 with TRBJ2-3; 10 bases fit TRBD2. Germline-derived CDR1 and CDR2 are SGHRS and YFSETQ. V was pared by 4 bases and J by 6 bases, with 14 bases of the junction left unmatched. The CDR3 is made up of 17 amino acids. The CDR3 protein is CASSPPAGGTPVDTQYF. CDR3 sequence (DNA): TGCGCCAGCAGCCCACCAGCGGGGGGGACGCCTGTCGATACGCAGTATTTT.

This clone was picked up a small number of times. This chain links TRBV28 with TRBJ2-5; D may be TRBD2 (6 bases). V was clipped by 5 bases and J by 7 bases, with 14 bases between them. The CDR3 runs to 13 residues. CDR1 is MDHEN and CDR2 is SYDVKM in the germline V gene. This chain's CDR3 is CASSLGTPGTQYF. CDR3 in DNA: TGTGCCAGCAGTCTCGGGACTCCGGGGACCCAGTACTTC.

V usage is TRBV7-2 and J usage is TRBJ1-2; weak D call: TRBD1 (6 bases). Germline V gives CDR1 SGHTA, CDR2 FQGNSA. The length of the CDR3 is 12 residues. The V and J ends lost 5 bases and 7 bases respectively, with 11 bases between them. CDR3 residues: CASSKRQAGYTF. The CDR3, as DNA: TGTGCCAGCAGCAAAAGACAGGCTGGCTACACCTTC.

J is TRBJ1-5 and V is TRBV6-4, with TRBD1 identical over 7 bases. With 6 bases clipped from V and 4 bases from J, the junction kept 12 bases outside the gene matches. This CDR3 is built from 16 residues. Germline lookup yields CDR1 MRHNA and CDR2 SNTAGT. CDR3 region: CASSQSKGTANQPQHF. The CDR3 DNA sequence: TGTGCCAGCAGCCAATCAAAAGGGACAGCGAATCAGCCCCAGCATTTT.

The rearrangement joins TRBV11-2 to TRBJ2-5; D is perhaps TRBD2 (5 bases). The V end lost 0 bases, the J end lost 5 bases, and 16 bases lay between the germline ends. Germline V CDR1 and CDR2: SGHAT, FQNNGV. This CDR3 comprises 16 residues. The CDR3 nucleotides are TGTGCCAGCAGCTTAGATCAGGCTAGCTTCGGGGAGACCCAGTACTTC. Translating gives CASSLDQASFGETQYF.